This T cell receptor beta chain was identified during a study of blood T cell repertoires in COVID-19. Overall study: The cDNA or gDNA used as material had been derived from T cells, B-cell-depleted T cells, or PBMCs.

The CDR3 is 18 residues long. CDR1 KGHSH and CDR2 LQKENI come from the germline V gene. Losses at the gene ends were 4 bases for V and 1 base for J; bases not matched to a gene: 12. This table comes from immunoSEQ multiplex PCR, and its TCRdb copy is limited to in-frame clones, with some not included. Altogether some 260,000 clones are present, under 90% being singletons, with the ten largest covering about 1.7%. Sequencing used PBMCs or T cells enriched from blood (not recorded which). The rearrangement joins TRBV18 to TRBJ2-3; TRBD2 aligns across 9 bases. The TCR sequence derives from a man between 40 and 49 years old who had recovered from COVID-19. The DNA of the CDR3 is TGTGCCAGCTCACGACCACTAGCGGGCCCCAGGGGCACAGATACGCAGTATTTT. Translating it yields CASSRPLAGPRGTDTQYF.